This T cell receptor beta chain stems from a study of shared clonotypes between healthy human individuals (dated by TCRdb to 2020 to 2021). In terms of the full investigation: The cohort comprised a couple of women and a few men aged 18 to 49 years. Blood TCR repertoires of about 5 healthy adults were deeply sequenced to estimate repertoire size and the extent of clonotype sharing between individuals. Libraries were prepared and TCR repertoires were sequenced by different laboratories using diverse techniques, in order to increase sequencing depth and limit assay-specific biases. Per donor, leukapheresis produced somewhere between about 0.9 and 9.5 billion PBMCs.

Using the deep immunoSEQ assay, multiplex PCR amplified TCR CDR3 regions from genomic DNA. For each cell subset, the extracted genomic DNA was distributed evenly across all wells of several immunoSEQ 96-well plates, and each plate served as one replicate. Each replicate PCR for unsorted PBMC received approximately 0.3 ug genomic DNA, equal to tens of thousands of T cell genomes. Ten immunoSEQ deep assay plates were used to sequence the unsorted PBMC genomic DNA. Purified libraries were measured with a Qubit 3.0 fluorometer, size-checked on a Bioanalyzer 2100, and measured again with the KAPA Library Quantification kit. Every immunoSEQ 96-well plate was sequenced on a dedicated single-read 150-cycle Illumina NextSeq 550 flow cell. Processing in the source paper ran as follows. Because the immunoSEQ output held only junctional sequences and lacked quality scores, the filtering could not match the filtering applied to full-length reads. To assign V/J genes and CDR3, sequences were annotated against IMGT germline references using PyIR, a Python wrapper for IgBLAST v1.9. Reads were removed for weak V/J assignments (E-value above 1e-6), missing CDR3, stop codons, out-of-frame junctions, or ambiguous translated residues. V3J clonotypes were defined by identical inferred V gene, J gene, and CDR3 amino acid sequence. To compute the percentage overlap between repertoires, the number of shared unique clonotypes was divided by the size of the smaller repertoire. Repertoire richness was assessed with RTK rarefaction, the Chao1 estimator, and Recon v2.1 estimates of unobserved clonotypes. What TCRdb holds here is the immuneACCESS table cut down to in-frame rearrangements. Part of the clones is not present; checked against another copy, under half of the missing clones reflect an unresolved V gene, and the others are unexplained. That table supplies the V and J calls and clone size; D and trimming were determined from the DNA. Within this sample are some 500,000 clones, with less than 80% of them counted one time only. The top ten clonotypes cover approximately 12% of the sample.

Turning to this clone: It has no known antigen specificity. No base qualities exist here, and no much larger clone lies one base off it.

The donors were healthy, HIV-negative adults who had no recently reported acute infections or vaccinations. Only Caucasian adults living in Nashville, Tennessee, USA were represented among the donors. For unsorted samples, approximately 81 million PBMCs were counted, and genomic DNA was extracted using the QIAamp DNA Blood Mini kit. Blood was obtained by leukapheresis, after which PBMCs were separated by Ficoll-Histopaque density gradient centrifugation and cryopreserved in liquid nitrogen vapor phase. Counted from cysteine to phenylalanine, this CDR3 has 14 amino acids. The CDR3 DNA has 42 bases and is translated from base 1. V loses 6 bases, J loses 2 bases, and the germline ends lie 13 bases apart. The germline V gene gives CDR1 as MDHEN and CDR2 as SYDVKM. Broader findings and caveats from the paper: Pairwise subsampling led to the expectation that sequencing depth would affect the degree of clonotype sharing among donors. Sampling was restricted to blood, and TCR repertoires in tissues likely differ from the TCR repertoires found in blood. Because the study included a small number of donors, the genetic and exposure-history diversity represented was limited.

The receptor was isolated from a woman in her forties in good health. Some clones in this sample may be carry-over from other donors' samples. The sample comprised PBMCs. The rearrangement joined TRBV28 to TRBJ1-1; the D segment could be TRBD1, given 5 matching bases. This receptor has the CDR3 CASRPQGFNTEAFF. The DNA sequence follows: TGTGCCAGCAGACCCCAGGGATTCAACACTGAAGCTTTCTTT. Reference TRBV28 and TRBJ1-1 proteins supply the regions before and after the CDR3; the full variable domain is: DVKVTQSSRYLVKRTGEKVFLECVQDMDHENMFWYRQDPGLGLRLIYFSYDVKMKEKGDIPEGYSVSREKKERFSLILESASTNQTSMYLCASRPQGFNTEAFFGQGTRLTVV.